Sequencing of this TCR beta chain was carried out in a study of CD8 T cells in Susac syndrome. Study-wide findings and caveats: It was acknowledged in the study that its TCR sequencing and HLA analysis involved a relatively small number of individuals.

As to this clonotype: What it binds is unknown.

Random hexamers served to reverse transcribe roughly 0.45 to 1 ug RNA. TCR beta CDR3 was amplified by immunoSEQ covering 54 Vbeta and 13 Jbeta. In TCRdb, the immunoSEQ multiplex PCR reads were re-called with MiXCR into one record per CDR3 protein. Of around 300,000 distinct CDR3 sequences in the sample, 65% to 90% are singletons; the top ten hold roughly 0.22%. The CDR3 contains 15 residues. Between the trimmed V and J ends, which lost 8 bases and 6 bases, there was a span of 20 bases. Germline V lookup: CDR1 SEHNR, CDR2 FQNEAQ (reference sequence). This chain connects TRBV7-9 to TRBJ2-1; perhaps D is TRBD1 or TRBD2 (5 bases each). Specimen: CD8+ T cells from PBMCs. The TCR originated in a human donor with multiple sclerosis. The CDR3 DNA sequence: TGTGCCAGCGAAGGGTTAGCGAAGGGGAGCAATGAGCAGTTCTTC. The encoded protein is CASEGLAKGSNEQFF.